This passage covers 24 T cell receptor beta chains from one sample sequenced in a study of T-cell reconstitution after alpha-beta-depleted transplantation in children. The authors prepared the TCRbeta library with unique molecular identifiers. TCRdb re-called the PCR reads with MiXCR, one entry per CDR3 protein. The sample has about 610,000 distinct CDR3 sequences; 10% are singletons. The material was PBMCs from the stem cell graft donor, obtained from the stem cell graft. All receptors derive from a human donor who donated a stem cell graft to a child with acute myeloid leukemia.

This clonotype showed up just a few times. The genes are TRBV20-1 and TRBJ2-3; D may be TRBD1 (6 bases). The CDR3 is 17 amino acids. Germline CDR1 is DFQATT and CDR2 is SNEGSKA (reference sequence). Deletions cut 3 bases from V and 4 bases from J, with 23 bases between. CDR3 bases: TGCAGTGCTAGTCTCTCTGGGAAACAGGGAGACGCAGATACGCAGTATTTT. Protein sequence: CSASLSGKQGDADTQYF.

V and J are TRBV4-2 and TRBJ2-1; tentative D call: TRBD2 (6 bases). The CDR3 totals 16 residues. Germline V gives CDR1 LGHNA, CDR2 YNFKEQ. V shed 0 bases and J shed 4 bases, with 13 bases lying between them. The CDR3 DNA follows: TGTGCCAGCAGCCAAGACTGGCCTAGCGATTACAATGAGCAGTTCTTC. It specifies CASSQDWPSDYNEQFF.

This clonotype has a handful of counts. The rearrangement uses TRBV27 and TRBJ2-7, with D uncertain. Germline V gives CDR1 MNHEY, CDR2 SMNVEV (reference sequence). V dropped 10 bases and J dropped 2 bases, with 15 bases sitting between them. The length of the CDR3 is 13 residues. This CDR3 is CATAPGETYEQYF. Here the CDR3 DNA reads TGTGCCACCGCACCTGGCGAGACCTACGAGCAGTACTTC.

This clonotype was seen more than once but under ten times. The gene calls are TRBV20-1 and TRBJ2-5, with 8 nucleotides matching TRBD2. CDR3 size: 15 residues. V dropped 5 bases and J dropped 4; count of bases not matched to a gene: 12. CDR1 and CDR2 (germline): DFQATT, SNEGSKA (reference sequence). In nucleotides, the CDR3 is TGCAGTGCTCTAACTTTAGCGGGAACCGGAGAGACCCAGTACTTC. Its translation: CSALTLAGTGETQYF.

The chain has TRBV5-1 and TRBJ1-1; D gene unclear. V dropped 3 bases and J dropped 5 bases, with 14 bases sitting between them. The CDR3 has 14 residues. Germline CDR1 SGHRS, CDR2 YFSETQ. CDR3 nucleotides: TGCGCCAGCAGCTATGGCGGGATGGAGACTGAAGCTTTCTTT. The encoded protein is CASSYGGMETEAFF.

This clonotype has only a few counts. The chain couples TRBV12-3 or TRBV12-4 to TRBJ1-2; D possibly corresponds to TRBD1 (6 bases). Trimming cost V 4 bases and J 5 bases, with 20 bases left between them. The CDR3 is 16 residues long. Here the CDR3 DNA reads TGTGCCAGCAGTTGGGCTCCGGGACAAGGGGTGTATGGCTACACCTTC. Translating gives CASSWAPGQGVYGYTF.

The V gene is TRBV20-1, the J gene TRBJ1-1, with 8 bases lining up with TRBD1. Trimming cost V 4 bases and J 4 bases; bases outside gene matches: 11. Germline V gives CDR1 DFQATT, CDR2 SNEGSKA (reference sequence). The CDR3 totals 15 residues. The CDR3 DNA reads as TGCAGTGCTATTGGACAGGGCTACTCACCCACTGAAGCTTTCTTT. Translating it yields CSAIGQGYSPTEAFF.

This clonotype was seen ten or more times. The CDR3 spells CASSSSVRKTEAFF. DNA for the CDR3: TGTGCCAGCAGTTCATCGGTGCGGAAGACTGAAGCTTTCTTT. V and J are TRBV12-3 or TRBV12-4 and TRBJ1-1; no firm D call. This CDR3 comprises 14 residues. V lost 4 bases and J lost 5, with 14 bases in between.

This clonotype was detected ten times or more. The CDR3: CSARLPGETQYF. As DNA, the CDR3 is TGCAGTGCTAGATTGCCTGGAGAGACCCAGTACTTC. This chain joins TRBV20-1 and TRBJ2-5; D call uncertain. The CDR3 is 12 residues long. V was trimmed by 2 bases and J by 4 bases, leaving 8 bases between them. Germline assignment: CDR1 DFQATT and CDR2 SNEGSKA (reference sequence).

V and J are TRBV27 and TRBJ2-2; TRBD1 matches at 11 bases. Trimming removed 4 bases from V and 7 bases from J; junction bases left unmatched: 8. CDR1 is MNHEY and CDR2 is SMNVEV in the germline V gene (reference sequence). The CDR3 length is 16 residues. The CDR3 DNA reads TGTGCCAGCAGTTCTCCCGGGACAGGGGGTGTCGGGGAGCTGTTTTTT. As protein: CASSSPGTGGVGELFF.

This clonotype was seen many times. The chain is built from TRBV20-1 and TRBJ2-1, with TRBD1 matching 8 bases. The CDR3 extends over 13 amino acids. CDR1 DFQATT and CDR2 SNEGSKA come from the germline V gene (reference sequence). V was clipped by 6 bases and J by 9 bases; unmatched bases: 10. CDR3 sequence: CSAPKAGTGEQFF. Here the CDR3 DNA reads TGCAGTGCGCCAAAAGCCGGGACAGGTGAGCAGTTCTTC.

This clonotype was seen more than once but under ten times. CDR3 amino acids: CASRGGQTQRYGYTF. The CDR3 nucleotides are TGTGCCAGCAGGGGCGGACAGACCCAAAGGTACGGCTACACCTTC. This chain joins TRBV27 and TRBJ1-2; D may be TRBD1 (6 bases). The CDR3 has 15 residues. Per the germline V gene, CDR1 is MNHEY and CDR2 is SMNVEV (reference sequence). Trimming stripped 6 bases from V and 8 bases from J, with 22 bases between.

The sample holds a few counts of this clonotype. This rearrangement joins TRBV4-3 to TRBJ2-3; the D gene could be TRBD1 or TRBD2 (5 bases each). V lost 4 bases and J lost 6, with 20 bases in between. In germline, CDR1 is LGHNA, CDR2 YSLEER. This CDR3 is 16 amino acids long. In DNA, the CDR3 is TGCGCCAGCAGCCGCTCCGGGACCGCCACCTGGGATACGCAGTATTTT. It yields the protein CASSRSGTATWDTQYF.

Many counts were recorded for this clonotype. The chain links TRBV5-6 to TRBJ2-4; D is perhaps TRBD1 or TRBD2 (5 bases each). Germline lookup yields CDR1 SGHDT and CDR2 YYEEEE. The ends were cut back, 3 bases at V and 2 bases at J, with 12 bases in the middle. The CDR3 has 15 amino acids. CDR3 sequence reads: CASSWRGVTKNIQYF. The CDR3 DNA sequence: TGTGCCAGCAGCTGGAGAGGGGTCACCAAAAACATTCAGTACTTC.

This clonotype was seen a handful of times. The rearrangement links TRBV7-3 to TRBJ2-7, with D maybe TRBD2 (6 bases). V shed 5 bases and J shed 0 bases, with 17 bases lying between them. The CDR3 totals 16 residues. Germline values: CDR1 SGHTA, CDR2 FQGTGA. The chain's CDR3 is CASSQRDFRSSYEQYF. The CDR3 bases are TGTGCCAGCAGCCAAAGGGACTTTAGGAGCTCCTACGAGCAGTACTTC.

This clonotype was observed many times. The CDR3 bases are TGTGCCAGCAGCCACAGCGGGAGTCTTGGTGAGCAGTTCTTC. This translates into CASSHSGSLGEQFF. The chain joins TRBV14 to TRBJ2-1, with 8 bases that match TRBD2. Germline CDR1 SGHDN, CDR2 FVKESK. After removal of 3 bases from V and 9 bases from J, the junction contained 7 bases not matched to a gene. The CDR3 consists of 14 residues.

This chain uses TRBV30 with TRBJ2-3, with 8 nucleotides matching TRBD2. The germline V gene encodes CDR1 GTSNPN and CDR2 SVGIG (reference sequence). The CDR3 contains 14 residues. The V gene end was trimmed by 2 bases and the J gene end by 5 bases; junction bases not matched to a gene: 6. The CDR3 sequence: CAWSRNGRGDTQYF. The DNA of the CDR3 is TGTGCCTGGAGTCGGAACGGGAGGGGAGATACGCAGTATTTT. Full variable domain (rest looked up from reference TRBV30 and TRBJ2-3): SQTIHQWPATLVQPVGSPLSLECTVEGTSNPNLYWYRQAAGRGLQLLFYSVGIGQISSEVPQNLSASRPQDRQFILSSKKLLLSDSGFYLCAWSRNGRGDTQYFGPGTRLTVL.

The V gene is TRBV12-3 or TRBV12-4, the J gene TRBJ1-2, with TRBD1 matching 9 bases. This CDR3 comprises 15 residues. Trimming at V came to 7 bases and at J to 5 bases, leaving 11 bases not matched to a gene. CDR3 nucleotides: TGTGCCAGCACCAGAACGACAGGGGGAAAATATGGCTACACCTTC. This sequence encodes CASTRTTGGKYGYTF.

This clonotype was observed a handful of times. The CDR3 loop reads CASSQGGAGGLGQPQHF. The CDR3 region has the DNA TGCGCCAGCAGCCAAGGGGGGGCAGGGGGCTTAGGCCAGCCCCAGCATTTT. The chain recombines TRBV4-1 with TRBJ1-5; 8 nucleotides line up with TRBD1. Germline values: CDR1 MGHRA, CDR2 YSYEKL. The CDR3 extends over 17 amino acids. The junction had 12 bases not matched to a gene; V was cut back by 1 base and J by 7 bases.

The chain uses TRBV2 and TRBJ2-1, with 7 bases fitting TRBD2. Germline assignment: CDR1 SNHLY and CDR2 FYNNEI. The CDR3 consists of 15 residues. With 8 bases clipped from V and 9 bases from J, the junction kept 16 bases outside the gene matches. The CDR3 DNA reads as TGTGCCAGCCTGGTGAGTCGGACTAGGCTCGGTGAGCAGTTCTTC. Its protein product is CASLVSRTRLGEQFF.

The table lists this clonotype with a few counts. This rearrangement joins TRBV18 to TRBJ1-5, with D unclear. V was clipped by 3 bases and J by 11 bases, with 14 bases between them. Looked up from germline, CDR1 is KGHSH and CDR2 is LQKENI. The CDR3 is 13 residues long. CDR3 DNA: TGTGCCAGCTCACCCACAGAGGCGAAGGCCCAGCATTTT. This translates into CASSPTEAKAQHF.

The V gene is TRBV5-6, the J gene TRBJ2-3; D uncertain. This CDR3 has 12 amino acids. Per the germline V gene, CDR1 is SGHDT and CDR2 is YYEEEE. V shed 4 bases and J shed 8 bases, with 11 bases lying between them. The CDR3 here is CASSPDSSTQYF. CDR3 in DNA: TGTGCCAGCAGCCCAGACTCCAGTACGCAGTATTTT.

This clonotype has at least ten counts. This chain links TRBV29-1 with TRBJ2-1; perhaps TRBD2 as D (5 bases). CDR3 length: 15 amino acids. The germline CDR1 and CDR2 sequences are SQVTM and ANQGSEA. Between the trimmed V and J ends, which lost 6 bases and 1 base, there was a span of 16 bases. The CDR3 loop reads CSVGIIRESYNEQFF. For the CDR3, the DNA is TGCAGCGTGGGGATAATTCGGGAATCCTACAATGAGCAGTTCTTC.

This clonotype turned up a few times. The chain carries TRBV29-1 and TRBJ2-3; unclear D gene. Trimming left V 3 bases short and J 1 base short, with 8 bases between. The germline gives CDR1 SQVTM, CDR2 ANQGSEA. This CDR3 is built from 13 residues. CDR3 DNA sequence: TGCAGCGTTGAGCCCGGGCGCACAGATACGCAGTATTTT. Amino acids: CSVEPGRTDTQYF.